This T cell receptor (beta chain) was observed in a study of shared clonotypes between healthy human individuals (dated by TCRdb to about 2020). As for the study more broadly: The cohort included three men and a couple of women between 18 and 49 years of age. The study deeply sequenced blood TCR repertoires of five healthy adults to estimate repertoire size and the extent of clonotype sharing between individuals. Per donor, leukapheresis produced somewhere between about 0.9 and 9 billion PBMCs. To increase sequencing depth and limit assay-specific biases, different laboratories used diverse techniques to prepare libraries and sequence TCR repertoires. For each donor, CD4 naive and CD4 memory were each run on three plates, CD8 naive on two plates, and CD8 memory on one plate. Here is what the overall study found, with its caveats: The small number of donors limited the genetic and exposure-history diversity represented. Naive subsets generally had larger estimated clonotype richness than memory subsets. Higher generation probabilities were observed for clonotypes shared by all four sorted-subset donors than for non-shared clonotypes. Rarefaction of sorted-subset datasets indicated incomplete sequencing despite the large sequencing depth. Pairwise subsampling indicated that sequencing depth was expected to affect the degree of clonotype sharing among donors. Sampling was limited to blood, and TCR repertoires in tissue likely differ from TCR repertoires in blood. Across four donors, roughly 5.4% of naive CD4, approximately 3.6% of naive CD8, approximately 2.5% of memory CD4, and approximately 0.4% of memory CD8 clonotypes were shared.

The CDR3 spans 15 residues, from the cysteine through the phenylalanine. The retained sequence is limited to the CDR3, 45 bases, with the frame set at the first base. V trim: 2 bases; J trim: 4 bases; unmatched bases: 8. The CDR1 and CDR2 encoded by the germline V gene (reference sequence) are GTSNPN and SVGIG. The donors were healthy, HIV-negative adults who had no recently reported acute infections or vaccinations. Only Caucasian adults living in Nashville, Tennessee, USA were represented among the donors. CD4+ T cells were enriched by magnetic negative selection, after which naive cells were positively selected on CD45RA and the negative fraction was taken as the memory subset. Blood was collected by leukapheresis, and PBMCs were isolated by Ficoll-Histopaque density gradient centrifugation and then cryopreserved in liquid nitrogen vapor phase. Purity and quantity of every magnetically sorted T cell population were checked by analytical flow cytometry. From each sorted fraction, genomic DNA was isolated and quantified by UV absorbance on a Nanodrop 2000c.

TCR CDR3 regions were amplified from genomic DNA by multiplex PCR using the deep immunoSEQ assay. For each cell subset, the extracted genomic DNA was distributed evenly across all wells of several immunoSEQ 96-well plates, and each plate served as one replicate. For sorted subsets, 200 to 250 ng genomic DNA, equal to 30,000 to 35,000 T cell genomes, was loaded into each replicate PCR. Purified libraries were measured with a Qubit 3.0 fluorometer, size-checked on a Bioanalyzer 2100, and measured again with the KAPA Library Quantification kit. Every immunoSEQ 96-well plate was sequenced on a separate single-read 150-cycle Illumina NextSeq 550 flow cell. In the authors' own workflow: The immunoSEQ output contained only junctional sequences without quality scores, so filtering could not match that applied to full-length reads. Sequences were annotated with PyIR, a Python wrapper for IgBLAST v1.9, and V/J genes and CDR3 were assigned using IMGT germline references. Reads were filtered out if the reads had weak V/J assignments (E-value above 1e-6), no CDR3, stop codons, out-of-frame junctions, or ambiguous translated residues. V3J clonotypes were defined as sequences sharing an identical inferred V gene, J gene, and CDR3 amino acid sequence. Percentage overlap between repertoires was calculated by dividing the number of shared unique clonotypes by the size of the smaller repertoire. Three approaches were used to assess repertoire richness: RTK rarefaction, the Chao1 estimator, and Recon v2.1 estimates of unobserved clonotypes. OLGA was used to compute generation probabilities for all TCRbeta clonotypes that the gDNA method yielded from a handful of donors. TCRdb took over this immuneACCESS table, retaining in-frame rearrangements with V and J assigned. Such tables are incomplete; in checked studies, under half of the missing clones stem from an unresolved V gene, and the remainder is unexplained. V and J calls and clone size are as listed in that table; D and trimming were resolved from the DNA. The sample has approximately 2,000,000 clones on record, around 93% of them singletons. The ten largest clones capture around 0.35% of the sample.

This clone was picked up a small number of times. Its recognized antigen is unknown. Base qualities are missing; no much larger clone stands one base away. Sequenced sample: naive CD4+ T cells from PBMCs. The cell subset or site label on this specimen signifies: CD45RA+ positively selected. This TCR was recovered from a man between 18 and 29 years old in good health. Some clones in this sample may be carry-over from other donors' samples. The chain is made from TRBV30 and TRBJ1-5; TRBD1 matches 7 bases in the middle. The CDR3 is CAWSRPGQPNQPQHF. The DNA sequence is TGTGCCTGGAGTCGACCGGGACAGCCAAATCAGCCCCAGCATTTT.